The rows below give T cell receptor beta chains drawn from one sample of a study of shared clonotypes between healthy human individuals. Sequencing was performed with immunoSEQ multiplex PCR; in TCRdb, only in-frame clones are kept and a portion is missing. Found here are 800,000 to 950,000 clones, 96% of them singletons; the top ten hold around 0.25%. Sequenced material: naive CD8+ T cells sorted from blood. The receptor set was obtained from a man aged 25-45 years in good health. The CDR3 runs from the conserved cysteine through the conserved F or W. D genes are given only for firm matches. Clone size, where shown, is once, few, many, or a class for clones that have expanded.

size,J,V,D,CDR3,DNA
NA,TRBJ1-4,TRBV5-4,TRBD1,CASSMGTATNEKLFF,TGTGCCAGCAGCATGGGGACAGCAACTAATGAAAAACTGTTTTTT
NA,TRBJ2-2,TRBV19,TRBD1,CASSTRQGWTGELFF,TGTGCCAGTAGTACTCGACAGGGTTGGACCGGGGAGCTGTTTTTT
NA,TRBJ2-1,TRBV27,TRBD2,CASRGSGKFEQFF,TGTGCCAGCAGAGGTAGCGGGAAGTTTGAGCAGTTCTTC
NA,TRBJ2-7,TRBV11-3,NA,CASSPSFGREQYF,TGTGCCAGCAGCCCCTCCTTTGGTCGCGAGCAGTACTTC
once,TRBJ1-5,TRBV10-3,NA,CAIRSDSQPQHF,TGTGCCATCAGGTCGGACTCTCAGCCCCAGCATTTT
NA,TRBJ2-3,TRBV28,TRBD1,CASSSGDRGSDTQYF,TGTGCCAGCAGTTCCGGGGACAGGGGTTCCGATACGCAGTATTTT
NA,TRBJ2-1,TRBV4-1,TRBD2,CASSRGTSGSWVQFF,TGCGCCAGCAGCCGAGGGACTAGCGGGAGTTGGGTGCAGTTCTTC
NA,TRBJ2-4,TRBV7-9,NA,CASSSFAQGDDIQYF,TGTGCCAGCAGCTCTTTCGCCCAGGGAGATGACATTCAGTACTTC
NA,TRBJ1-2,TRBV9,TRBD1,CASSDRAHGYTF,TGTGCCAGCTCAGACAGGGCACATGGCTACACCTTC
few,TRBJ2-5,TRBV7-9,NA,CASSGMGLQETQYF,TGTGCCAGCAGTGGTATGGGACTCCAAGAGACCCAGTACTTC
NA,TRBJ2-7,TRBV11-2,NA,CASSLNQGTYEQYF,TGTGCCAGCAGCTTAAACCAGGGAACCTACGAGCAGTACTTC
NA,TRBJ2-7,TRBV7-9,TRBD2,CASSSDSGDKAGAAYEQYF,TGTGCCAGCAGCTCTGATAGCGGGGACAAAGCGGGAGCTGCCTACGAGCAGTACTTC
NA,TRBJ1-1,TRBV30,NA,CAWSPDAYTEAFF,TGTGCCTGGAGTCCCGACGCCTACACTGAAGCTTTCTTT
NA,TRBJ2-3,TRBV7-3,NA,CASSLIPDTDTQYF,TGTGCCAGCAGCTTAATTCCGGATACAGATACGCAGTATTTT
NA,TRBJ2-4,TRBV6-5,NA,CASSYTGLAKNIQYF,TGTGCCAGCAGTTACACCGGTTTGGCCAAAAACATTCAGTACTTC
NA,TRBJ2-7,TRBV5-4,TRBD1,CASSWDRDSYEQYF,TGTGCCAGCAGCTGGGACAGGGACTCCTACGAGCAGTACTTC
NA,TRBJ2-5,TRBV7-9,NA,CASSPNTDSQETQYF,TGTGCCAGCAGCCCAAATACGGACAGCCAAGAGACCCAGTACTTC
NA,TRBJ2-7,TRBV6-5,NA,CASSYGPGESYEQYF,TGTGCCAGCAGTTACGGTCCGGGAGAATCTTACGAGCAGTACTTC
NA,TRBJ2-7,TRBV2,TRBD2,CASGSSGSYEQYF,TGTGCCAGCGGGTCTAGCGGTTCATACGAGCAGTACTTC
NA,TRBJ2-7,TRBV4-1,TRBD1,CASSQDRFGGYYEQYF,TGCGCCAGCAGCCAGGACAGGTTTGGGGGATACTACGAGCAGTACTTC
NA,TRBJ2-2,TRBV9,TRBD1,CASSDEGGLRSDIGELFF,TGTGCCAGCAGCGACGAAGGGGGCCTCAGGTCGGATATCGGGGAGCTGTTTTTT
once,TRBJ2-5,TRBV2,TRBD2,CASAGTRRIETQYF,TGTGCCAGCGCCGGGACTAGGAGAATAGAGACCCAGTACTTC
once,TRBJ2-3,TRBV7-9,TRBD2,CASSPGDSGYTDTQYF,TGTGCCAGCAGCCCCGGTGATAGCGGGTACACAGATACGCAGTATTTT
NA,TRBJ1-5,TRBV21-1,NA,CASSKTDRATYSNQPQHF,TGTGCCAGCAGCAAAACGGACAGGGCCACCTATAGCAATCAGCCCCAGCATTTT
NA,TRBJ1-2,TRBV9,NA,CASSGAGYTF,TGTGCCAGCAGCGGTGCTGGCTACACCTTC
NA,TRBJ2-1,TRBV7-9,TRBD2,CASSFGLAGDRNEQFF,TGTGCCAGCAGCTTCGGACTAGCGGGAGATCGCAATGAGCAGTTCTTC
NA,TRBJ2-1,TRBV5-6,TRBD1,CASDRGFYNEQFF,TGTGCCAGCGACAGGGGGTTCTACAATGAGCAGTTCTTC
NA,TRBJ2-3,TRBV7-3,NA,CASSAPTVGAEQYF,TGTGCCAGCAGCGCCCCGACGGTAGGGGCGGAGCAGTATTTT
NA,TRBJ2-2,TRBV6-6,NA,CASSYPRATGELFF,TGTGCCAGCAGTTACCCCAGGGCGACCGGGGAGCTGTTTTTT
NA,TRBJ1-2,TRBV6-1,NA,CASRFGDYGYTF,TGTGCCAGCAGATTCGGAGACTATGGCTACACCTTC
once,TRBJ2-2,TRBV29-1,TRBD2,CSGGLVDTGELFF,TGCAGCGGTGGACTAGTGGACACCGGGGAGCTGTTTTTT
NA,TRBJ2-7,TRBV27,TRBD1,CASSRDRGEQYF,TGTGCCAGCAGCCGGGACAGGGGAGAGCAGTACTTC
NA,TRBJ2-7,TRBV2,NA,CASSPPGPRGRHF,TGTGCCAGCAGTCCCCCAGGGCCCCGGGGGCGTCACTTC
NA,TRBJ2-2,TRBV10-3,NA,CAISESLNGDTGELFF,TGTGCCATCAGTGAGTCGCTCAACGGGGACACCGGGGAGCTGTTTTTT
once,TRBJ2-3,TRBV9,TRBD2,CASSVGSGLAGGLTDTQYF,TGTGCCAGCAGCGTAGGGAGCGGACTAGCGGGGGGACTTACAGATACGCAGTATTTT